The following is a T cell receptor beta chain sequence with its context. This entry comes from a study of cytomegalovirus exposure and HLA in healthy donors. Study-level background: Falling in the Caucasian-associated ancestry cluster were 81% of 350 to 400 genotyped donors.

PCR used 60 Vbeta primers and 13 Jbeta primers. Source study methods: In a later analysis, of roughly 83 million unique beta chains, around 9.9 million appeared in at least two donors. Here immunoSEQ multiplex PCR was the method, and the copy in TCRdb shows in-frame clones only, minus some. The V and J calls and clone size are taken from that table; D and trimming were inferred from the DNA. Here the sample spans 100,000 to 150,000 clones, 50% to 75% being singletons. Germline loops: CDR1 SGHVS, CDR2 FQNEAQ. With 4 bases clipped from V and 9 bases from J, the junction kept 8 bases outside the gene matches. The CDR3 extends over 15 amino acids.

V is TRBV7-8 and J is TRBJ1-6, with TRBD1 identical over 8 bases. Material for sequencing was PBMCs. This clonotype was obtained from a woman aged 40 to 49 in good health and CMV-seronegative. CDR3 nucleotide sequence: TGTGCCAGCAGCTCTACCGGGACAGGAGGTTCACCCCTCCACTTT. This codes for CASSSTGTGGSPLHF.